This T cell receptor (beta chain) comes out of a study of OX40 agonist ivuxolimab in advanced cancers. Study-wide background: With a range of about 23 to 85, age averaged roughly 61 years, and about 80% were male. Notes on the study in general: At doses 0.1 to 3.0 mg/kg, CD4+ and CD8+ clones expanded.

Produced via immunoSEQ multiplex PCR; TCRdb's table is partial and in-frame only. The table lists 50,000 to 65,000 clones, roughly 89% of them singletons. This clone was recorded a few times. Its target is not known. Germline lookup yields CDR1 MDHEN and CDR2 SYDVKM. The CDR3 has 13 amino acids. V lost 6 bases to trimming and J lost 7 bases, with 13 bases between them. This receptor was obtained from an adult with an advanced solid tumor such as melanoma, head and neck, liver or kidney cancer. V is TRBV28 and J is TRBJ1-5; no definite D call. The sample was CD4+ or CD8+ T cells sorted from blood, taken in a trial of the OX40 agonist ivuxolimab. CDR3 DNA: TGTGCCAGCAGCCCGACCTTTGGACAGCCCCAGCATTTT. Its protein is CASSPTFGQPQHF.